One sample yielded the 32 T cell receptor beta chains listed below, sequenced in a study of regulatory T cells in long-lasting Graves disease. Arm-PCR of CDR3 regions with iRepertoire HTBI primers generated TCR beta libraries. A single record per CDR3 protein comes from TCRdb applying MiXCR to the multiplex PCR reads. The sample gives some 440,000 distinct CDR3 sequences, roughly 20% of which show up once; 7% to 10% is in the top ten. Time point reported: persistent/refractory GD, antithyroid drugs over 5 years with positive TRAb. Isolated PBMC RNA provided the starting material for the TCR library. This specimen consisted of peripheral blood mononuclear cells (PBMCs), obtained when the disease was refractory, from a patient treated with antithyroid drugs. The source of these receptors is a female donor with Graves disease.

This clonotype has a count of ten or more. Here the CDR3 DNA reads TGTGCCAGCAGCCTTGAGCCAGGGGGCTATCTCTACACCTTC. Residues: CASSLEPGGYLYTF. The V gene is TRBV11-2, the J gene TRBJ1-2, with 8 bases matching TRBD1. Germline values: CDR1 SGHAT, CDR2 FQNNGV. The CDR3 is 14 residues long. J gave up 10 bases and V 5 bases, and 12 bases lay outside the gene matches.

Details on this clonotype: A much bigger clone sits one base away, suggesting this may be a read error. The chain links TRBV6-5 to TRBJ2-7; D not resolved. The ends were cut back, 2 bases at V and 2 bases at J, with 7 bases in the middle. The CDR3 has 13 residues. In germline, CDR1 is MNHEY, CDR2 SVGAGI. The CDR3 reads CASSYIWTYEQYF. The DNA of the CDR3 is TGTGCCAGCAGTTACATCTGGACCTACGAGCAGTACTTC.

The chain has TRBV5-4 and TRBJ2-7, with 10 positions matching TRBD2. V gave up 3 bases and J gave up 3 bases; unmatched junction bases: 6. From germline, CDR1 is SGHNT and CDR2 YYREEE (reference sequence). The CDR3 contains 15 residues. The DNA of the CDR3 is TGTGCCAGCAGCTCAGAAGCGGGAGGGAACTACGAGCAGTACTTC. Protein sequence: CASSSEAGGNYEQYF.

This clonotype was detected many times. The rearrangement joins TRBV12-3 or TRBV12-4 to TRBJ2-6; TRBD1 agrees at 7 bases. After removal of 3 bases from V and 2 bases from J, the junction contained 7 bases not matched to a gene. The CDR3 consists of 17 residues. The CDR3 sequence is CASSFDRVGAGANVLTF. The DNA for the CDR3 is TGTGCCAGCAGTTTTGACAGGGTGGGAGCTGGGGCCAACGTCCTGACTTTC.

A few counts support this clonotype. This chain connects TRBV7-9 to TRBJ2-2; 12 nucleotides match TRBD2. The CDR3 totals 16 residues. J was trimmed by 3 bases and V by 8 bases; bases with no gene match: 7. The germline V gene encodes CDR1 SEHNR and CDR2 FQNEAQ (reference sequence). CDR3 amino acids: CASGLTSGSYTGELFF. The CDR3 coding sequence is TGTGCCAGCGGGCTGACTAGCGGGAGTTACACCGGGGAGCTGTTTTTT.

This clonotype has a handful of counts. The V call is TRBV28, the J call TRBJ2-2, with unresolved D. The germline V gene encodes CDR1 MDHEN and CDR2 SYDVKM. The CDR3 contains 12 residues. The CDR3 nucleotides read TGTTCGGCGTATTCCTACACCGGGGAGCTGTTTTTT. This gives the protein CSAYSYTGELFF.

This clonotype has only a few counts. The gene calls are TRBV7-3 and TRBJ2-1, with TRBD2 identical over 12 bases. The CDR3 sequence is 15 residues long. CDR1 SGHTA and CDR2 FQGTGA come from the germline V gene. V was clipped by 3 bases and J by 6 bases; unmatched bases: 3. The CDR3 nucleotides read TGTGCCAGCAGCTTTCTAGCGGGAGGGCCCAATGAGCAGTTCTTC. Its protein product is CASSFLAGGPNEQFF.

This clonotype was recorded a few times. This chain connects TRBV11-2 to TRBJ2-7; 13 positions agree with TRBD2. V lost 0 bases and J lost 1; bases outside the gene matches: 6. CDR3 length: 18 amino acids. Germline lookup yields CDR1 SGHAT and CDR2 FQNNGV. This CDR3 is CASSLDGLAGAGSYEQYF. The CDR3 DNA reads as TGTGCCAGCAGCTTAGATGGACTAGCGGGAGCGGGTTCCTACGAGCAGTACTTC.

This clonotype appeared a few times. This sequence joins TRBV28 and TRBJ1-1, with D tentatively TRBD1 (5 bases). In germline, CDR1 is MDHEN, CDR2 SYDVKM. The V gene lost 2 bases and the J gene lost 0 bases, with 16 bases spanning the gap. The CDR3 is 17 residues long. The CDR3 nucleotides read TGTGCCAGCAGTTTAGTCCTCGGACACTTCATGAACACTGAAGCTTTCTTT. It is translated as CASSLVLGHFMNTEAFF.

The genes are TRBV20-1 and TRBJ2-3; D remains ambiguous. The CDR3 consists of 12 residues. Germline CDR1 reads DFQATT; CDR2 reads SNEGSKA (reference sequence). Trimming left V 3 bases short and J 2 bases short, with 6 bases between. For the CDR3, the DNA is TGCAGTGCTAGGGGTACCACAGATACGCAGTATTTT. Translated, it gives CSARGTTDTQYF.

This clonotype was counted many times. The junction shows a germline mismatch at one end, possibly a read error. The chain combines TRBV12-3 or TRBV12-4 with TRBJ1-3; tentative D call: TRBD1 (6 bases). The CDR3 loop spans 15 amino acids. The CDR3 DNA is TGTGCCAGCAGCTTAGTTGCAGGGGCTGGAAACACCATATATTTT. Translated, it gives CASSLVAGAGNTIYF.

This sequence joins TRBV20-1 and TRBJ2-7, with 9 nucleotides matching TRBD1. Germline assignment: CDR1 DFQATT and CDR2 SNEGSKA (reference sequence). The CDR3 contains 14 residues. With V trimmed by 6 bases and J by 6 bases, 12 bases remained unmatched. The chain's CDR3 is CSAQGQGRNREQYF. CDR3 nucleotides: TGCAGTGCCCAAGGACAGGGGAGAAATCGCGAGCAGTACTTC.

The table lists this clonotype with a count of one. The missing conserved phenylalanine or tryptophan at the end of this CDR3 makes a read error likely. The gene calls are TRBV28 and TRBJ1-1; 9 bases are shared with TRBD1. The CDR3 totals 15 residues. Trimming at V came to 7 bases and at J to 5 bases, leaving 11 bases not matched to a gene. The germline V gene has CDR1 MDHEN and CDR2 SYDVKM. Here the CDR3 DNA reads TGTGCCAGCACCCCTAGGACAGGGGAAAAAACTGAAGCTTTCCTT. This translates into CASTPRTGEKTEAFL.

In its sample, this clonotype was seen a few times. The gene calls are TRBV15 and TRBJ2-7, with D perhaps TRBD2 (5 bases). The V end was cut by 0 bases, the J end by 3 bases, with 12 bases between. The CDR3 runs 15 residues. Germline lookup yields CDR1 LNHNV and CDR2 YYDKDF (reference sequence). CDR3 loop: CATSRDRRAYYEQYF. The CDR3 DNA sequence: TGTGCCACCAGCAGAGATCGGCGGGCTTACTACGAGCAGTACTTC.

This clonotype has just a few counts. The chain employs TRBV14 and TRBJ2-7, with a tentative D call TRBD1 (6 bases). Deletions cut 3 bases from V and 4 bases from J, with 10 bases between. From germline, CDR1 is SGHDN and CDR2 FVKESK. The CDR3 loop spans 13 amino acids. CDR3 amino acids: CASSHRQEYEQYF. The CDR3 nucleotides are TGTGCCAGCAGCCACCGACAGGAATACGAGCAGTACTTC.

In DNA, the CDR3 is TGTGCCATCAGTGATCTTAGCGGGGTCAGCACAGATACGCAGTATTTT. It translates to CAISDLSGVSTDTQYF. The J gene is TRBJ2-3, the V gene TRBV10-3, with 8 bases aligning to TRBD2. Germline assignment: CDR1 ENHRY and CDR2 SYGVKD. The CDR3 loop spans 16 amino acids. The J segment lost 0 bases and the V segment lost 3 bases, leaving 5 bases of the junction unmatched.

J is TRBJ2-2 and V is TRBV9, with D maybe TRBD1 (7 bases). There are 13 residues in the CDR3. Germline V gives CDR1 SGDLS, CDR2 YYNGEE. Trimming removed 4 bases at V and 7 bases at J, with 11 bases between. The CDR3 region is CASSLQGGGELFF. The CDR3 coding sequence is TGTGCCAGCAGCTTGCAGGGGGGCGGGGAGCTGTTTTTT.

This chain joins TRBV10-3 and TRBJ1-2; D might be TRBD1 (6 bases). V shed 11 bases and J shed 4 bases, with 17 bases lying between them. This CDR3 is 13 amino acids long. Per germline, CDR1 ENHRY and CDR2 SYGVKD. Written as DNA, the CDR3 is TGTGCCGTCCCGGGGGGGGGCCTCTATGGCTACACCTTC. This gives the protein CAVPGGGLYGYTF.

The chain couples TRBV11-3 to TRBJ1-4; maybe TRBD1 (5 bases). Germline values: CDR1 SGHNT, CDR2 YENEEA. The CDR3 is 13 residues long. Trimming removed 3 bases from V and 4 bases from J, with 6 bases in between. CDR3 bases: TGTGCCAGCAGCTTCAGGGTTAATGAAAAACTGTTTTTT. This translates into CASSFRVNEKLFF.

This clonotype has just a few counts. This chain connects TRBV5-1 to TRBJ2-5, with D uncertain. The CDR3 runs to 14 residues. V was clipped by 5 bases and J by 1 base, with 12 bases between them. CDR1 SGHRS and CDR2 YFSETQ come from the germline V gene. The CDR3 nucleotides read TGCGCCAGCAGAGGGCAGGAAAGCCAAGAGACCCAGTACTTC. The encoded protein is CASRGQESQETQYF.

The CDR3 DNA follows: TGCGCCAGCAGCCAAGAAGGGACGGTCTATGGCTACACCTTC. It is translated as CASSQEGTVYGYTF. The chain has TRBV4-1 and TRBJ1-2, with D maybe TRBD1 (5 bases). Per germline, CDR1 MGHRA and CDR2 YSYEKL. V dropped 0 bases and J dropped 4 bases, with 9 bases sitting between them. The CDR3 length is 14 residues.

The chain carries TRBV3-1 and TRBJ2-1, with TRBD2 matching over 10 bases. Trimming took 1 base from V and 6 from J; bases not matched to a gene: 3. Germline V gene lookup returns CDR1 LGHDT and CDR2 YNNKEL (reference sequence). This CDR3 has 15 residues. This CDR3 is CASSQVQREGNEQFF. The CDR3 coding sequence is TGTGCCAGCAGCCAAGTCCAGCGGGAGGGCAATGAGCAGTTCTTC.

In its sample, this clonotype was seen a few times. DNA of the CDR3: TGTGCCAGCAGCCTGAGGGGAATTGGCACTGAAGCTTTCTTT. Its translation: CASSLRGIGTEAFF. The chain has TRBV14 and TRBJ1-1; a possible D gene is TRBD1 (5 bases). The germline gives CDR1 SGHDN, CDR2 FVKESK. The CDR3 runs to 14 residues. With 4 bases removed from V and 4 bases from J, the gap between germline ends came to 13 bases.

This clonotype appeared a few times. This chain links TRBV29-1 with TRBJ2-6, with a tentative D call TRBD1 (5 bases). Germline assignment: CDR1 SQVTM and CDR2 ANQGSEA. V was clipped by 7 bases and J by 2 bases, with 12 bases between them. This CDR3 comprises 14 residues. The CDR3 sequence: CSAETDAGANVLTF. The CDR3 region has the DNA TGCAGCGCTGAGACAGACGCTGGGGCCAACGTCCTGACTTTC. Using reference TRBV29-1 and TRBJ2-6 for the parts outside the CDR3, the full variable domain is SAVISQKPSRDICQRGTSLTIQCQVDSQVTMMFWYRQQPGQSLTLIATANQGSEATYESGFVIDKFPISRPNLTFSTLTVSNMSPEDSSIYLCSAETDAGANVLTFGAGSRLTVL.

This clonotype was seen at least ten times. The chain combines TRBV28 with TRBJ2-7; tentatively, D is TRBD1 (5 bases). There are 11 residues in the CDR3. V was pared by 5 bases and J by 8 bases, with 10 bases between. In germline, CDR1 is MDHEN, CDR2 SYDVKM. The CDR3 region has the DNA TGTGCCAGCAGTCCCCGGACACAGCAGTACTTC. Amino acid sequence: CASSPRTQQYF.

This clonotype was seen a few times. V usage is TRBV19 and J usage is TRBJ2-2; TRBD2 agrees at 11 bases. CDR1 and CDR2 from the germline V gene are LNHDA and SQIVND (reference sequence). The CDR3 has 15 amino acids. J gave up 6 bases and V 0 bases, and 0 bases lay outside the gene matches. CDR3 protein: CASSIDSGRAGELFF. The CDR3 region has the DNA TGTGCCAGTAGTATAGATAGCGGGAGGGCCGGGGAGCTGTTTTTT. The full variable domain, completed using reference TRBV19 and TRBJ2-2, is DGGITQSPKYLFRKEGQNVTLSCEQNLNHDAMYWYRQDPGQGLRLIYYSQIVNDFQKGDIAEGYSVSREKKESFPLTVTSAQKNPTAFYLCASSIDSGRAGELFFGEGSRLTVL.

This clonotype was seen repeatedly, ten times or more. The chain combines TRBV28 with TRBJ2-7; D unresolved. CDR3 length equals 14 residues. CDR1 and CDR2 from the germline V gene are MDHEN and SYDVKM. The germline V and J ends were trimmed by 5 bases and 0 bases, with 11 bases remaining between them. The CDR3 sequence: CASSLSPHSYEQYF. In nucleotides, the CDR3 is TGTGCCAGCAGTCTCTCTCCACACTCCTACGAGCAGTACTTC.

This clonotype showed up many times. The chain recombines TRBV6-1 with TRBJ2-5; 13 nucleotides agree with TRBD2. CDR1 and CDR2 from the germline V gene are MNHNS and SASEGT. Trimming cost V 5 bases and J 5 bases; bases outside gene matches: 11. CDR3 length: 17 residues. As DNA, the CDR3 is TGTGCCAGCAGTACTAGGACTAGCGGGAGACGGCGGGAGACCCAGTACTTC. The encoded protein is CASSTRTSGRRRETQYF.

This clonotype was seen many times. The V and J genes are TRBV29-1 and TRBJ1-1; D possibly corresponds to TRBD1 (5 bases). The germline V and J ends were trimmed by 7 bases and 1 base, with 13 bases remaining between them. The CDR3 has 13 amino acids. The V gene's germline CDR1 is SQVTM and CDR2 ANQGSEA. The CDR3 sequence is CSAADKPNTEAFF. CDR3 nucleotide sequence: TGCAGCGCCGCGGACAAGCCGAACACTGAAGCTTTCTTT.

As regards this clonotype: Possible read error: a much larger clone is one base away. This rearrangement joins TRBV6-1 to TRBJ2-5; D is unclear. CDR1 MNHNS and CDR2 SASEGT come from the germline V gene. The V and J ends lost 3 bases and 5 bases respectively, with 16 bases between them. The CDR3 loop spans 15 amino acids. In nucleotides, the CDR3 is TGTGCCAGCAGTGATGAAGACAAGGGATGGGAGACCCAGTACTTC. This codes for CASSDEDKGWETQYF.

This clonotype was seen a few times. The J gene is TRBJ2-7, the V gene TRBV25-1, with unresolved D. This CDR3 has 13 amino acids. Per germline, CDR1 MGHDK and CDR2 SYGVNS. Deletions cut 1 base from V and 3 bases from J, with 7 bases between. Here the CDR3 DNA reads TGTGCCAGCAGTGAATTAGACAACTACGAGCAGTACTTC. This sequence encodes CASSELDNYEQYF.

V and J are TRBV4-3 and TRBJ2-7; 8 bases fit TRBD2. V dropped 0 bases and J dropped 4; count of bases not matched to a gene: 17. Germline CDR1 reads LGHNA; CDR2 reads YSLEER. The CDR3 is made up of 19 amino acids. The CDR3 coding sequence is TGCGCCAGCAGCCAAGACGCCGTCACTAGCGGTGGTGGGGTTTACGAGCAGTACTTC. Translating gives CASSQDAVTSGGGVYEQYF.